This T cell receptor beta chain appears in the sequencing data of a study of T cells in Graves' hyperthyroidism and ophthalmopathy (dated by TCRdb to about 2019). In terms of the full investigation: Peripheral blood was collected at initial diagnosis, before any treatment. To identify TCR V-J signatures that set the groups apart, the researchers used a discovery cohort of 100 patients, made up of about 44 with Graves' ophthalmopathy and about 60 with stable Graves' hyperthyroidism. Prospective prediction of ophthalmopathy was tested in an independent validation cohort consisting of 18 to 20 hyperthyroidism patients and 17 patients who later progressed to ophthalmopathy. The 95 to 100 discovery patients were randomly divided into training and test sets at a 7:3 ratio. In addition, the study compared T-cell repertoires in thyroid tissue and in blood from roughly six Graves' hyperthyroidism patients. Once sampling was done, hyperthyroidism patients were given methimazole at a starting dose of 30 mg daily, whereas ophthalmopathy patients were given high-dose intravenous methylprednisolone. The paper describes TCR Vbeta CDR3 sequencing of 135 peripheral blood samples, made up of 43 ophthalmopathy patients, some 80 hyperthyroidism patients and 17 progressor patients.

The TCR beta CDR3 regions were amplified from RNA transcripts. The TCR CDR3 was subjected to a first round of RT-PCR using the HTBI primer set and the Qiagen OneStep RT-PCR kit. Libraries were constructed in a second round of multiplex PCR, after which size selection and purification were carried out. Libraries were sequenced paired-end with 100 bp reads on an Illumina HiSeq2000. The study's processing was this. Raw data were processed with SOAPnuke, discarding reads with adapters, uncalled bases, mean Phred below 15, or no exact constant-primer or identifier match. High-quality paired reads were merged with COPE v1.2.5, and unique nucleotide sequences were defined as clonotypes. Clonotypes were aligned to IMGT TRBV, TRBD and TRBJ reference segments using MiTCR v1.1. Only V-J combinations with frequency above 0.0001, covering roughly 99% of repertoires, were analysed. A TCS score was defined as the ratio of F50 (clonal expansion) to E x V (chaos), with BLOSUM62-based TCRdist applied between CDR3 peptides within each V-J. Welch's t-statistics and random forest reduced around 510 V-J features to 10 to 15, which were used in a naive Bayes classifier (R e1071). The public reads were run again by TCRdb, first through fastp at Q25 and then through MiXCR, and only productive beta chains were kept. Entries are consolidated by CDR3 protein sequence, retaining the most common genes and DNA. The V and J calls and clone size come from TCRdb's table, not from the authors' own analysis. The sample table holds around 250,000 distinct CDR3 sequences, of which roughly 15% were seen once. Roughly 14% of the sample is taken by the ten largest.

Details on this clonotype: No antigen is known for it. No much larger clonotype is one base removed from it; base qualities were not supplied.

Hyperthyroidism patients were aged 18 to 65 years and newly diagnosed, with disease duration of less than 2 months. Patients with uncontrolled infections, other autoimmune diseases, pregnancy or lactation were excluded. Diagnoses were based on clinical symptoms, serum thyroxine and TRAb, thyroid ultrasound and orbital computed tomography. Blood from progressor patients was drawn when they were first diagnosed with hyperthyroidism, before any ophthalmopathy symptoms appeared. PBMCs were isolated from about 9.1 ml of fresh peripheral blood by Ficoll-Paque density gradient centrifugation. Progressor patients were initially diagnosed with Graves' hyperthyroidism and developed ophthalmopathy during follow-up. Total RNA was extracted with Trizol reagent, and quality was checked on an Agilent 2100 Bioanalyzer. The V and J ends are trimmed by 2 bases and 6 bases, leaving 14 bases between them. The CDR3 sequence holds 14 residues, the cysteine and phenylalanine included. The retained sequence is limited to the CDR3, 42 bases, with the frame set at the first base.

General findings and caveats noted by the study authors: A 13 V-J signature model separated ophthalmopathy from stable hyperthyroidism, with approximately 86% sensitivity and roughly 82% specificity in cross-validation and 80%/75% in testing. Blood samples also contained most of the expanded thyroid clonotypes (frequency above 0.001), which suggests that blood repertoires may reflect thyroid immune responses. In validation, the model predicted progression to ophthalmopathy a median of approximately 6.3 months before onset, with approximately 71% sensitivity and roughly 77% specificity. Sample size was not statistically predetermined, and investigators were not blinded to group allocation.

The TCR comes from a woman in her thirties or forties with Graves' hyperthyroidism that later progressed to Graves' ophthalmopathy. The source material was blood. The sequence links TRBV12-3 or TRBV12-4 to TRBJ2-7, with the D gene too uncertain to name. The base sequence is TGTGCCAGCAGTTTAAGGCAGTCCCAGAGCGAGCAGTACTTC. Translated, this is CASSLRQSQSEQYF.